A single T cell receptor (beta chain) is shown here with its context. This sample stems from a study of blood T cell repertoires in COVID-19. About the research overall: Researchers got acute and convalescent COVID-19 samples from the United States, Italy and Spain.

The authors' processing: Reference gene primers were amplified, and this amplification served to estimate nucleated cell counts. The data were produced by immunoSEQ multiplex PCR, yet TCRdb's version contains in-frame clones alone and is incomplete. That table furnishes V, J and clone size, whereas the DNA furnished D and trimming. The sample holds 350,000 or so clones, 87% seen once. The participants were between roughly 18 and 89 years old and came from under 25 US areas. Cohorts were assigned according to the clinical history that participants reported. The V and J ends lost 3 bases and 5 bases respectively, with 11 bases between them. The CDR3 totals 13 residues.

This chain links TRBV12-3 or TRBV12-4 with TRBJ2-7, with a possible D match to TRBD2 (6 bases). What was sequenced was PBMCs or T cells enriched from blood (not recorded which). The source of this sequence is a woman under 40 who had recovered from COVID-19. CDR3 in amino acids: CASSFGRSHEQYF. DNA of the CDR3: TGTGCCAGCAGTTTTGGGAGGAGCCACGAGCAGTACTTC.